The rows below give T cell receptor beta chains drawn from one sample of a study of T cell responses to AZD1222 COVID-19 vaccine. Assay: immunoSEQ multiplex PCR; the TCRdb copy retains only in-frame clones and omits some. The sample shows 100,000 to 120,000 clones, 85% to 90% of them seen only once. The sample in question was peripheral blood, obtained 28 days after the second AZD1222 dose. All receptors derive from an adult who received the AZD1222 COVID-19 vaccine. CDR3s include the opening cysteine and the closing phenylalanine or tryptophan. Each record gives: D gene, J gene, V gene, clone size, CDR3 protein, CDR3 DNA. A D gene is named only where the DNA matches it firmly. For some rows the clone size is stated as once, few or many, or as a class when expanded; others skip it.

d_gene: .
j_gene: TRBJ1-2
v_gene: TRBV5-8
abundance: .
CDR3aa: CASSYKTPDNYGYTF
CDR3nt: TGTGCCAGCAGCTACAAGACACCGGACAACTATGGCTACACCTTC

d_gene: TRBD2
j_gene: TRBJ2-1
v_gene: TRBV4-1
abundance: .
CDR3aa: CASSQLAGVSNEQFF
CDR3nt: TGCGCCAGCAGCCAGCTAGCGGGAGTTTCCAATGAGCAGTTCTTC

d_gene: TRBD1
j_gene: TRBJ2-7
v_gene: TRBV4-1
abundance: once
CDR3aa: CASSIGQGDYEQYF
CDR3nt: TGCGCCAGCAGCATCGGACAGGGGGACTACGAGCAGTACTTC

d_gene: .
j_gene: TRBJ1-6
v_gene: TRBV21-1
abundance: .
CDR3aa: CASSKEGTGAPLHF
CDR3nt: TGTGCCAGCAGCAAAGAAGGGACAGGGGCTCCCCTCCACTTT

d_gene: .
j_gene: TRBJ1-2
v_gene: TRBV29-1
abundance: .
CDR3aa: CSDGSNYGYTF
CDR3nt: TGCAGCGACGGGTCTAACTATGGCTACACCTTC

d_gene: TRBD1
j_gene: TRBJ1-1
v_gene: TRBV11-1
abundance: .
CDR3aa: CASSPTPGDRSEAFF
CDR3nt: TGTGCCAGCAGCCCCACCCCAGGGGACAGGTCTGAAGCTTTCTTT

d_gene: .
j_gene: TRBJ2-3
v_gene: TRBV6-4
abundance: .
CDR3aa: CASSEGTPDTQYF
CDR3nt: TGTGCCAGCAGTGAAGGAACCCCCGATACGCAGTATTTT

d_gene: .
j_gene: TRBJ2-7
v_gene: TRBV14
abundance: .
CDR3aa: CASSQIGRVSEQYF
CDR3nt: TGTGCCAGCAGCCAAATCGGCAGGGTGAGCGAGCAGTACTTC

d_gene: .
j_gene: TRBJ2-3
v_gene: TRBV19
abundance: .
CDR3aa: CASSIGTSTDTQYF
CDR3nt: TGTGCCAGTAGTATCGGGACTAGCACAGATACGCAGTATTTT

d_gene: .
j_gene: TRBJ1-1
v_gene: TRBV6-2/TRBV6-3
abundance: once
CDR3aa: CASSPTLGLNTEAFF
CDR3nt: TGTGCCAGCAGCCCTACCCTAGGTCTGAACACTGAAGCTTTCTTT

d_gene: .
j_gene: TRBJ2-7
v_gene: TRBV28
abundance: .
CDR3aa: CASSLNHYEQYF
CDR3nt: TGTGCCAGCAGTTTAAACCATTACGAGCAGTACTTC

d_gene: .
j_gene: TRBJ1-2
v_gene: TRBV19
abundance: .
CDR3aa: CASISQRGSGYTF
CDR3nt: TGTGCCAGTATTTCCCAGCGGGGCAGTGGCTACACCTTC

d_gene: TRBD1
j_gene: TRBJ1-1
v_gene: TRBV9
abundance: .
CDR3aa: CASSVVRGLRTEAFF
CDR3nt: TGTGCCAGCAGCGTAGTCAGGGGGTTAAGGACTGAAGCTTTCTTT

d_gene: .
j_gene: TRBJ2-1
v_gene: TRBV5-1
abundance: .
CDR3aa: CASGERTSLNEQFF
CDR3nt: TGCGCCAGCGGGGAGAGGACCTCACTTAATGAGCAGTTCTTC

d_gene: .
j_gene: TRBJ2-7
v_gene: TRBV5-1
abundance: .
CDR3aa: CASSFRGGLDEQYF
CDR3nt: TGCGCCAGCAGCTTTAGGGGCGGGCTGGACGAGCAGTACTTC

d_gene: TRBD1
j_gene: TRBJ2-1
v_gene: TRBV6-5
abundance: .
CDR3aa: CASSSDRGKNNEQFF
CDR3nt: TGTGCCAGCAGTTCGGACAGGGGGAAAAACAATGAGCAGTTCTTC

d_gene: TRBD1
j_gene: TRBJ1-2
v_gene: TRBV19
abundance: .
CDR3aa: CASSFQGTVNYGYTF
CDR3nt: TGTGCCAGTAGCTTTCAAGGGACAGTGAACTATGGCTACACCTTC

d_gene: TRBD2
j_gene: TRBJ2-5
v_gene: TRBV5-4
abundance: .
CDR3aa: CASSSSGTASGETQYF
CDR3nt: TGTGCCAGCAGCTCTAGCGGGACCGCGAGCGGAGAGACCCAGTACTTC

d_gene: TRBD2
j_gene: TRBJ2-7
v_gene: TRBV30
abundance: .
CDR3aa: CAWGLAGTYEQYF
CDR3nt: TGTGCCTGGGGACTAGCGGGAACCTACGAGCAGTACTTC

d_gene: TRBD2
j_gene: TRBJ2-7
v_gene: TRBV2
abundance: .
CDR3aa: CASPTSGVPYEQYF
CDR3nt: TGTGCCAGCCCCACTAGCGGGGTTCCCTACGAGCAGTACTTC

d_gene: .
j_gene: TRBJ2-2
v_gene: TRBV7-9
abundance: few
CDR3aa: CASSPGGAANTGELFF
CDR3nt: TGTGCCAGCAGCCCCGGCGGGGCGGCGAACACCGGGGAGCTGTTTTTT

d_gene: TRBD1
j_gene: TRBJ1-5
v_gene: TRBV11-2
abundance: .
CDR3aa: CASSPGQHQPQHF
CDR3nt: TGTGCCAGCAGCCCGGGACAGCATCAGCCCCAGCATTTT

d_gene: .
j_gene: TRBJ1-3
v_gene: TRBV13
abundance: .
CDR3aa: CASSPRNTIYF
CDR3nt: TGTGCCAGCAGCCCTCGAAACACCATATATTTT

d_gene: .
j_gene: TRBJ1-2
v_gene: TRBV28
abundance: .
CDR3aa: CASSFAGYNYGYTF
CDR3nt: TGTGCCAGCAGTTTTGCAGGGTACAACTATGGCTACACCTTC

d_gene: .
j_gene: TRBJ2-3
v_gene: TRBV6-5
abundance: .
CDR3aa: CASSYAHGTDTQYF
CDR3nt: TGTGCCAGCAGTTACGCTCATGGCACAGATACGCAGTATTTT

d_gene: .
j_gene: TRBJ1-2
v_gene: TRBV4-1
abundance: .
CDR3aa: CASSQRGEGSGYTF
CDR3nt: TGCGCCAGCAGCCAAAGGGGGGAGGGCTCTGGCTACACCTTC

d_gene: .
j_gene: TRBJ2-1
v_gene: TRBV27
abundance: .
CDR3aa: CASSPGLDNEQFF
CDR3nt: TGTGCCAGCAGCCCCGGACTCGACAATGAGCAGTTCTTC

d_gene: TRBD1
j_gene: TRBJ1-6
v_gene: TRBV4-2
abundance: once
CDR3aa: CASSQSTGGQARNSPLHF
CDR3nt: TGTGCCAGCAGCCAGAGTACAGGGGGCCAGGCTCGAAATTCACCCCTCCACTTT

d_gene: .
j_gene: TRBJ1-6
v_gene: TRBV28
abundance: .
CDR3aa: CASTPTVVRRPLHF
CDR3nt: TGTGCCAGCACGCCGACGGTAGTAAGGCGGCCCCTCCACTTT

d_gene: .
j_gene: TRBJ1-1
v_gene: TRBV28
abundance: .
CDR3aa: CASRPGRGEPLAFF
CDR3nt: TGTGCCAGCAGGCCGGGACGTGGGGAACCATTGGCTTTCTTT

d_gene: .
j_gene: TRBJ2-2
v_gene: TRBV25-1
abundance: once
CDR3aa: CASSDRVTNTGELFF
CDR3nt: TGTGCCAGCAGTGACAGGGTTACGAACACCGGGGAGCTGTTTTTT

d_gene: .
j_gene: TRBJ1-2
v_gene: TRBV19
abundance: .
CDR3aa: CASSIPPDRGYTF
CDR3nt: TGTGCCAGTAGTATCCCACCGGACAGAGGCTACACCTTC

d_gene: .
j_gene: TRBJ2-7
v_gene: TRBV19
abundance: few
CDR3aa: CASSIASSYEQYF
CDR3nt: TGTGCCAGTAGTATAGCTAGCTCCTACGAGCAGTACTTC

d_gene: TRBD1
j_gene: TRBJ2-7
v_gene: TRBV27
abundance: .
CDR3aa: CASSTGQGASEQYF
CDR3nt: TGTGCCAGCAGTACAGGACAGGGGGCGTCCGAGCAGTACTTC

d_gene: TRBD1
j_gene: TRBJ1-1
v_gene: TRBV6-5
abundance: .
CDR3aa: CASGRDRGTTEAFF
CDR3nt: TGTGCCAGCGGACGGGACAGGGGAACAACTGAAGCTTTCTTT

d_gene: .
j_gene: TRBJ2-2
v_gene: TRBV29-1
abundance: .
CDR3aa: CSGQGGTGELFF
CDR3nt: TGCAGCGGACAGGGAGGCACCGGGGAGCTGTTTTTT

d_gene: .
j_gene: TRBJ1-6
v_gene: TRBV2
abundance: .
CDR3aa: CASSDRINSPLHF
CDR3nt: TGTGCCAGCAGTGACAGGATTAATTCACCCCTCCACTTT

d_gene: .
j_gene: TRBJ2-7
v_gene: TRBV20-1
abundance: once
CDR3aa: CSAGDVTLRYF
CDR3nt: TGCAGTGCTGGAGATGTGACATTGCGGTACTTC

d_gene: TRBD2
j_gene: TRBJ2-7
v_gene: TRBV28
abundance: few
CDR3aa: CASSVAGTSGRTEQYF
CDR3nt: TGTGCCAGCAGTGTGGCCGGGACTAGCGGGAGGACCGAGCAGTACTTC

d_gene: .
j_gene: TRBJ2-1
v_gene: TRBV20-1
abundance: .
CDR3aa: CSYSSYNEQFF
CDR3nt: TGCAGCTATAGCTCCTACAATGAGCAGTTCTTC

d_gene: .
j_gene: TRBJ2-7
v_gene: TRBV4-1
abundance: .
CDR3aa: CASSPLWDLTYEQYF
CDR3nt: TGCGCCAGCAGCCCGCTTTGGGACTTGACCTACGAGCAGTACTTC

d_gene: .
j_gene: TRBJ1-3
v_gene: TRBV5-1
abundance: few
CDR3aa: CASSLGRAQDTIYF
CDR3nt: TGCGCCAGCAGCTTGGGCAGGGCTCAAGACACCATATATTTT

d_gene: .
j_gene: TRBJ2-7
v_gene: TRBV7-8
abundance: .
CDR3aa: CASTPVQPPYEQYF
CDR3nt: TGTGCCAGCACCCCCGTTCAGCCCCCCTACGAGCAGTACTTC

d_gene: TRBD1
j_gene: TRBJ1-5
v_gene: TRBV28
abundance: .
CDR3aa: CASSSDRGAQPQHF
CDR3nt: TGTGCCAGCAGTTCCGACAGGGGAGCTCAGCCCCAGCATTTT

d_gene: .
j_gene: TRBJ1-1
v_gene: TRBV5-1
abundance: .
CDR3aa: CASSLDRLGTEAFF
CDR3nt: TGCGCCAGCAGCTTGGACAGGTTAGGAACTGAAGCTTTCTTT

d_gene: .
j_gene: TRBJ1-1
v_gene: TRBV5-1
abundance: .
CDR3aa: CASSLGSGSGEAFF
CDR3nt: TGCGCCAGCAGCTTGGGATCGGGATCTGGTGAAGCTTTCTTT

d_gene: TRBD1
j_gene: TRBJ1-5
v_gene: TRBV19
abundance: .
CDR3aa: CASRTILGTVHQPQHF
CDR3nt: TGTGCCAGTAGAACCATCCTCGGGACAGTACATCAGCCCCAGCATTTT

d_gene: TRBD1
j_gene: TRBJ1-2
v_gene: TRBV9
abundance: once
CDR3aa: CASSPTPRDRVYGYTF
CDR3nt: TGTGCCAGCAGCCCTACACCCCGGGACAGGGTTTATGGCTACACCTTC

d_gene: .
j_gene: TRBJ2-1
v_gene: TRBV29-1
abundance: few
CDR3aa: CSVDIVPSPGNEQFF
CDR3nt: TGCAGCGTTGATATCGTCCCGTCGCCTGGCAATGAGCAGTTCTTC